The present entry profiles one TCR beta chain with its context. Its antigen is not known. The data were obtained in a study of blood T cells in healthy people across ages. Overall study results and limits: It was the long-lived donors that had more naive CD4+ cells and higher diversity than aged donors. With unsorted PBMCs, a conclusive comparison of naive versus antigen-experienced cells was not possible. The recorded TCR beta diversity per million T cells decreased in a roughly linear manner with age.

Germline CDR1 reads SNHLY; CDR2 reads FYNNEI. The CDR3 has 12 amino acids. Together with a sample-barcoded 5' primer, a J-beta primer mix was included in a second PCR lasting about 7 to 11 cycles. TCRdb used MiXCR to reprocess the 5' RACE reads, holding one entry per CDR3 protein. Among about 1,000,000 distinct CDR3 sequences, less than 50% were seen once, and the ten largest hold approximately 20%. The clonotype originates from an older woman in good health. The chain links TRBV2 to TRBJ2-5; the D is unclear. Near its end, the DNA agrees better with TRBJ2-7, so the J call may be wrong. The sample consisted of blood. CDR3 DNA: TGTGCCAGCAGTGAACTAAGTCCCGAGCAGTACTTC. Amino acid sequence: CASSELSPEQYF.